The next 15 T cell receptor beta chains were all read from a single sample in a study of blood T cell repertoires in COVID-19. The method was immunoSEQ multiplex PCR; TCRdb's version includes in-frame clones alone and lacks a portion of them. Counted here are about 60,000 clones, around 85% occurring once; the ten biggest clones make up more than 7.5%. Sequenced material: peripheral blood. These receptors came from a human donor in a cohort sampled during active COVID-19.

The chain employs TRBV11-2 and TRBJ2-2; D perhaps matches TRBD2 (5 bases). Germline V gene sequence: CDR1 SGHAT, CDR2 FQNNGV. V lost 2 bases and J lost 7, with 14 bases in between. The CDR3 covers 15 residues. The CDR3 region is CASSLMVGAYGELFF. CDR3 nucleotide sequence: TGTGCCAGCAGCTTAATGGTGGGAGCGTACGGGGAGCTGTTTTTT.

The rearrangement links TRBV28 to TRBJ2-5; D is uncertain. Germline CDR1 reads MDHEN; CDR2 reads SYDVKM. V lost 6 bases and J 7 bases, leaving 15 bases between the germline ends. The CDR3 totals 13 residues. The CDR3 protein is CASSLTKVVTQYF. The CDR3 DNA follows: TGTGCCAGCAGCCTAACCAAAGTAGTGACCCAGTACTTC.

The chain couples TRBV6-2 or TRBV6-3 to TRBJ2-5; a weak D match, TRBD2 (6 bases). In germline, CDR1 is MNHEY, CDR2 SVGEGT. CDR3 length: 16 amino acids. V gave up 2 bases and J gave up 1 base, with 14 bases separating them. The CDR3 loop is CASSYGRRGSQETQYF. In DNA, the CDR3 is TGTGCCAGCAGTTACGGTCGTCGGGGGAGCCAAGAGACCCAGTACTTC.

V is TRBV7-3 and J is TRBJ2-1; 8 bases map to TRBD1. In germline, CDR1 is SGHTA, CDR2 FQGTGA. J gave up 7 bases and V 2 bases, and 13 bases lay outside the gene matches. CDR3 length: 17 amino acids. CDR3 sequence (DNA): TGTGCCAGCAGCTTAGGAGGTACAGGGGGACGGAGAAATGAGCAGTTCTTC. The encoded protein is CASSLGGTGGRRNEQFF.

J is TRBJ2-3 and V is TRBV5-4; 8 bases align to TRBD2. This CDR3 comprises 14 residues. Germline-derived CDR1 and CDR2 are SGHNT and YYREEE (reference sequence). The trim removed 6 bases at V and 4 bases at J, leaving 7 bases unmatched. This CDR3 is CASTRSGTSDTQYF. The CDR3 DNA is TGTGCCAGCACCCGTAGCGGGACCTCAGATACGCAGTATTTT. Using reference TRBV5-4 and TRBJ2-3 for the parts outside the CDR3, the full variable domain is ETGVTQSPTHLIKTRGQQVTLRCSSQSGHNTVSWYQQALGQGPQFIFQYYREEENGRGNFPPRFSGLQFPNYSSELNVNALELDDSALYLCASTRSGTSDTQYFGPGTRLTVL.

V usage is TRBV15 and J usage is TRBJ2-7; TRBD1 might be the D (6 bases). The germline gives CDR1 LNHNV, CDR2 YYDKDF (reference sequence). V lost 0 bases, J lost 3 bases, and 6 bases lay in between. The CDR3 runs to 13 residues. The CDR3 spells CATSRDRGYEQYF. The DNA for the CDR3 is TGTGCCACCAGCAGAGACAGGGGCTACGAGCAGTACTTC.

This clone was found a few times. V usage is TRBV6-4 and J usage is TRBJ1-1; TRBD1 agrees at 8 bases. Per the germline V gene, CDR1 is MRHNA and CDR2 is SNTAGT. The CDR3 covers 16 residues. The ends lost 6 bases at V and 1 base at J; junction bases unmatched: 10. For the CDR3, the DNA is TGTGCCAGCAGCCTGTACTACAGGGGGGGGAACACTGAAGCTTTCTTT. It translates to CASSLYYRGGNTEAFF.

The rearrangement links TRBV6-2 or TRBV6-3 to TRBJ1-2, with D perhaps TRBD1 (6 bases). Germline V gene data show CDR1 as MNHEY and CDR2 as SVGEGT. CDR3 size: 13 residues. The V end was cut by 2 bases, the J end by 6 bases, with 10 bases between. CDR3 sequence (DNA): TGTGCCAGCAGTTACAAAGGGGGAGATGGCTACACCTTC. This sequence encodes CASSYKGGDGYTF.

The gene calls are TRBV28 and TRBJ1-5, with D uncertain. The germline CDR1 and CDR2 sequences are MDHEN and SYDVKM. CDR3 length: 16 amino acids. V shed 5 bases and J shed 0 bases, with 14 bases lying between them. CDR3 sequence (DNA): TGTGCCAGCAGTACCCCGGGCGGGTATAGCAATCAGCCCCAGCATTTT. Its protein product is CASSTPGGYSNQPQHF.

CDR3: CATSASGTSGYEQYF. The CDR3 DNA follows: TGTGCCACCAGTGCCTCCGGGACTAGCGGCTACGAGCAGTACTTC. The chain carries TRBV24-1 and TRBJ2-7; 11 nucleotides agree with TRBD2. CDR1 KGHDR and CDR2 SFDVKD come from the germline V gene. This CDR3 has 15 residues. V shed 5 bases and J 3 bases; nucleotides not matched to a gene: 5.

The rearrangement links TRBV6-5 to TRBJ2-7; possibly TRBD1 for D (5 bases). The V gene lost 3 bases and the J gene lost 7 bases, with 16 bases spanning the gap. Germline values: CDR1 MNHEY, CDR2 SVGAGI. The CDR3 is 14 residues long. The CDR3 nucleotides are TGTGCCAGCAGTTATGCAGGACAAAAGGGGGAGCAGTACTTC. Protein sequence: CASSYAGQKGEQYF.

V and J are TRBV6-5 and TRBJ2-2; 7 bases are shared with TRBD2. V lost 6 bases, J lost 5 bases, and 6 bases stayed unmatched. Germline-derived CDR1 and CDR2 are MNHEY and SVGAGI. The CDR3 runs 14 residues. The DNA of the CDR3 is TGTGCCAGCAGCCGCGGCGGGGGAACCGGGGAGCTGTTTTTT. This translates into CASSRGGGTGELFF.

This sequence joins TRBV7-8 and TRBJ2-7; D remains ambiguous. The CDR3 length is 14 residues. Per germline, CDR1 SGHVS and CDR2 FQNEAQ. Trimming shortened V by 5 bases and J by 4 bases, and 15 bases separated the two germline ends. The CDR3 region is CASSPSASFYEQYF. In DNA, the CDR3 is TGTGCCAGCAGCCCCAGCGCCTCGTTTTACGAGCAGTACTTC.

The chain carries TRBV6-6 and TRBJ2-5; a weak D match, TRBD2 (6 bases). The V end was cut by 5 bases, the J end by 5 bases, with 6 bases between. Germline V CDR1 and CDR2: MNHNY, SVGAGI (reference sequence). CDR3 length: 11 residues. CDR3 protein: CASSGGETQYF. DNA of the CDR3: TGTGCCAGCAGTGGAGGGGAGACCCAGTACTTC.

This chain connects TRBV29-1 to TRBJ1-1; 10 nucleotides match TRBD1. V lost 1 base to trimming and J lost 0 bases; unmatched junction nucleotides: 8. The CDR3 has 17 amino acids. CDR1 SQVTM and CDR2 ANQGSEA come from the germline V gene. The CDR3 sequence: CSVEGVDRGKLNTEAFF. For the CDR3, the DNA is TGCAGCGTTGAAGGGGTGGACAGGGGGAAGTTGAACACTGAAGCTTTCTTT. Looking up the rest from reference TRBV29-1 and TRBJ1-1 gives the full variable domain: SAVISQKPSRDICQRGTSLTIQCQVDSQVTMMFWYRQQPGQSLTLIATANQGSEATYESGFVIDKFPISRPNLTFSTLTVSNMSPEDSSIYLCSVEGVDRGKLNTEAFFGQGTRLTVV.